Listed here are 15 T cell receptor beta chains from one sample, sequenced in a study of blood T cell repertoires in COVID-19. TCRdb keeps only in-frame clones here, not all; method: immunoSEQ multiplex PCR. The table records 250,000 to 350,000 clones, roughly 88% of them present only once. The specimen was peripheral blood. These receptors came from a human donor with COVID-19, enrolled during active disease. The donor label of this sample is uncertain.

The chain recombines TRBV24-1 with TRBJ1-5; TRBD1 aligns across 9 bases. V dropped 4 bases and J dropped 7; count of bases not matched to a gene: 10. Looked up from germline, CDR1 is KGHDR and CDR2 is SFDVKD. There are 16 residues in the CDR3. The CDR3 coding sequence is TGTGCCACCAGTGACCCGGGACAGGGTGGAGGCCAGCCCCAGCATTTT. It is translated as CATSDPGQGGGQPQHF.

This sequence joins TRBV6-5 and TRBJ2-1; possible D gene TRBD1, 5 bases. Trimming removed 10 bases from V and 9 bases from J, with 25 bases in between. CDR3 size: 15 residues. The germline V gene has CDR1 MNHEY and CDR2 SVGAGI. The CDR3 loop reads CATIGQSTQYGEQFF. DNA of the CDR3: TGTGCCACAATTGGACAATCGACTCAATACGGTGAGCAGTTCTTC.

The rearrangement uses TRBV4-3 and TRBJ1-2; D unresolved. The V gene's germline CDR1 is LGHNA and CDR2 YSLEER. V lost 2 bases and J lost 8, with 9 bases in between. The CDR3 totals 12 residues. The DNA for the CDR3 is TGCGCCAGCAGCCAAAGTGGAGGGGGCTACACCTTC. Translated, it gives CASSQSGGGYTF.

The J gene is TRBJ1-5, the V gene TRBV28; weak D call: TRBD1 (6 bases). CDR1 MDHEN and CDR2 SYDVKM come from the germline V gene. Trimming stripped 7 bases from V and 9 bases from J, with 28 bases between. CDR3 length: 17 residues. In DNA form, the CDR3 reads TGTGCCAGCACCGGACCCACCAACAGGGAAAGGGGCCGGCCCCAGCATTTT. Its protein is CASTGPTNRERGRPQHF. Filled out from reference TRBV28 and TRBJ1-5, the complete variable domain reads DVKVTQSSRYLVKRTGEKVFLECVQDMDHENMFWYRQDPGLGLRLIYFSYDVKMKEKGDIPEGYSVSREKKERFSLILESASTNQTSMYLCASTGPTNRERGRPQHFGDGTRLSIL.

This rearrangement joins TRBV12-3 or TRBV12-4 to TRBJ1-5; 7 bases are shared with TRBD1. Trimming removed 6 bases from V and 5 bases from J; junction bases left unmatched: 4. The CDR3 sequence is 13 residues long. CDR3 nucleotide sequence: TGTGCCAGCAGCCAACAGGGGTATCAGCCCCAGCATTTT. The encoded protein is CASSQQGYQPQHF.

The chain couples TRBV19 to TRBJ2-3; TRBD1 might be the D (5 bases). V was shortened by 6 bases and J by 4 bases, with 23 bases between the two germline ends. This CDR3 comprises 17 residues. The V gene's germline CDR1 is LNHDA and CDR2 SQIVND (reference sequence). The CDR3 nucleotides read TGTGCCAGTAGGAGAAGCATGGGCTCTCAGGGTGCAGATACGCAGTATTTT. Protein: CASRRSMGSQGADTQYF.

The genes are TRBV29-1 and TRBJ1-2; no definite D call. The CDR3 contains 14 residues. The V end lost 7 bases, the J end lost 2 bases, and 17 bases lay between the germline ends. CDR1 and CDR2 (germline): SQVTM, ANQGSEA. The CDR3 sequence is CSAVGAAYNYGYTF. The CDR3 coding sequence is TGCAGCGCTGTCGGAGCAGCCTACAACTATGGCTACACCTTC. Full variable domain (missing parts from reference TRBV29-1 and TRBJ1-2): SAVISQKPSRDICQRGTSLTIQCQVDSQVTMMFWYRQQPGQSLTLIATANQGSEATYESGFVIDKFPISRPNLTFSTLTVSNMSPEDSSIYLCSAVGAAYNYGYTFGSGTRLTVV.

V gene TRBV28 combines with J gene TRBJ1-6; weak D call: TRBD1 (6 bases). The length of the CDR3 is 15 residues. The V and J ends lost 8 bases and 16 bases respectively, with 27 bases between them. Looked up from germline, CDR1 is MDHEN and CDR2 is SYDVKM. CDR3 sequence (DNA): TGTGCCAGCGGACGGCCCAGGGGCACGACATTGGGGCTCCACTTT. As protein: CASGRPRGTTLGLHF.

V is TRBV19 and J is TRBJ2-1; TRBD2 aligns across 11 bases. Germline trimming cut 5 bases from V and 0 bases from J; bases unmatched to any gene: 12. The germline gives CDR1 LNHDA, CDR2 SQIVND (reference sequence). The CDR3 covers 19 residues. CDR3 in amino acids: CASSSSGRLRWASYNEQFF. The CDR3 DNA follows: TGTGCCAGTAGTTCTAGCGGGAGGCTCCGCTGGGCCTCCTACAATGAGCAGTTCTTC.

The V and J genes are TRBV6-5 and TRBJ1-2; possibly TRBD1 for D (6 bases). The CDR3 is made up of 12 amino acids. CDR1 MNHEY and CDR2 SVGAGI come from the germline V gene. V was shortened by 6 bases and J by 5 bases, with 10 bases between the two germline ends. The CDR3 reads CASRDSSYGYTF. CDR3 DNA: TGTGCCAGCAGGGACAGTAGTTATGGCTACACCTTC.

About this clone: The identical CDR3 is also encoded by other nucleotide sequences in the sample. The chain links TRBV29-1 to TRBJ1-1; TRBD1 aligns across 9 bases. Germline V lookup: CDR1 SQVTM, CDR2 ANQGSEA. The CDR3 spans 12 residues. V trimming: 6 bases; J trimming: 1 base; junction bases outside the gene matches: 0. In DNA form, the CDR3 reads TGCAGCGTGGACAGGGGGAACACTGAAGCTTTCTTT. It yields the protein CSVDRGNTEAFF.

The chain combines TRBV5-4 with TRBJ2-3; D not resolved. There are 13 residues in the CDR3. Germline-derived CDR1 and CDR2 are SGHNT and YYREEE (reference sequence). The V end lost 2 bases, the J end lost 2 bases, and 6 bases lay between the germline ends. CDR3: CASSFLYTDTQYF. The CDR3 coding sequence is TGTGCCAGCAGCTTCCTTTACACAGATACGCAGTATTTT.

V and J are TRBV2 and TRBJ1-5, with TRBD1 identical over 10 bases. J gave up 7 bases and V 4 bases, and 7 bases lay outside the gene matches. The CDR3 consists of 15 residues. Germline-derived CDR1 and CDR2 are SNHLY and FYNNEI. The CDR3 nucleotides read TGTGCCAGCAGTGCGGACAGGGGGATAGTACAGCCCCAGCATTTT. Translating it yields CASSADRGIVQPQHF.

The V call is TRBV6-1, the J call TRBJ1-1; 9 nucleotides match TRBD1. The V gene end was trimmed by 1 base and the J gene end by 11 bases; junction bases not matched to a gene: 5. This CDR3 contains 13 residues. Germline-derived CDR1 and CDR2 are MNHNS and SASEGT. As DNA, the CDR3 is TGTGCCAGCAGTGAAGTTGGGGACAGGGTCGCTTTCTTT. This translates into CASSEVGDRVAFF.

The rearrangement links TRBV5-1 to TRBJ2-1; 8 bases fit TRBD2. The CDR3 length is 16 residues. Germline trimming cut 4 bases from V and 2 bases from J; bases unmatched to any gene: 8. CDR1 and CDR2 from the germline V gene are SGHRS and YFSETQ. This CDR3 is CASSTQPGLAYNEQFF. CDR3 nucleotide sequence: TGCGCCAGCAGCACCCAACCGGGACTAGCCTACAATGAGCAGTTCTTC.